The sequence of this T cell receptor beta chain was determined in a study of read filtering for tumor transcriptome and immune sequencing. CDR1 and CDR2 (germline): SEHNR, FQNEAQ (reference sequence). This CDR3 comprises 14 residues. Unmatched junction bases numbered 2, after V lost 1 base and J lost 5 bases. The library was built from about 0.4 ug RNA with molecular barcoded adaptors for alpha/delta and beta/gamma chains. TCRdb reanalysed the reads using MiXCR and keeps one entry per CDR3 protein. Here the sample spans fewer than 30,000 distinct CDR3 sequences, over 13% being singletons. This clonotype was recorded many times.

Sequenced material: a population of CD138-negative cells sorted from bone marrow. The chain combines TRBV7-9 with TRBJ1-5; 7 positions agree with TRBD1. The TCR originated in a donor at least 40 years old with multiple myeloma. CDR3 bases: TGTGCCAGCAGCTTAGAGGGGGCCTATCAGCCCCAGCATTTT. Translating it yields CASSLEGAYQPQHF. The variable domain in full, completed from reference TRBV7-9 and TRBJ1-5, reads DTGVSQNPRHKITKRGQNVTFRCDPISEHNRLYWYRQTLGQGPEFLTYFQNEAQLEKSRLLSDRFSAERPKGSFSTLEIQRTEQGDSAMYLCASSLEGAYQPQHFGDGTRLSIL.